These 22 T cell receptor beta chains share one sample of origin, sequenced in a study of beta chain features in type 1 diabetes. Study conclusions and caveats: Type 1 diabetes patients had TCRB CDR3s that were shorter (moderately but significantly so) in all four CD4+ subsets.

The sequenced template was cDNA made from the entire isolated RNA. Assay: immunoSEQ multiplex PCR; the TCRdb copy retains only in-frame clones and omits some. The sample has 300,000 to 350,000 clones, 13% seen once. Their antigen targets remain unknown. Sequencing was performed on naive CD4+ T cells from blood. The receptor set was obtained from a woman under 30 with type 1 diabetes.

The chain employs TRBV30 and TRBJ1-4; D gene ambiguous. Trimming stripped 4 bases from V and 3 bases from J, with 9 bases between. CDR3 length: 13 amino acids. Germline CDR1 reads GTSNPN; CDR2 reads SVGIG (reference sequence). CDR3 DNA sequence: TGTGCCTGGAATGGAGATTCTAATGAAAAACTGTTTTTT. Translated: CAWNGDSNEKLFF.

This clone was counted only a few times. The chain employs TRBV30 and TRBJ2-7, with 9 bases aligning to TRBD1. Germline CDR1 is GTSNPN and CDR2 is SVGIG (reference sequence). The CDR3 is 17 residues long. V trimming: 2 bases; J trimming: 4 bases; junction bases outside the gene matches: 15. The CDR3 protein is CAWSPRLGQGIRYEQYF. The CDR3 nucleotides read TGTGCCTGGAGTCCCCGTTTGGGACAGGGTATTAGGTACGAGCAGTACTTC.

This clone came up a few times. The chain recombines TRBV5-6 with TRBJ1-2; TRBD1 is a possible D gene (6 bases). The CDR3 is made up of 13 amino acids. V shed 5 bases and J shed 7 bases, with 15 bases lying between them. The germline gives CDR1 SGHDT, CDR2 YYEEEE. The CDR3 DNA follows: TGTGCCAGCAGATCTACAGGGTCCCCTGGCTACACCTTC. Translating gives CASRSTGSPGYTF. The full variable domain, with the rest looked up from reference TRBV5-6 and TRBJ1-2, is DAGVTQSPTHLIKTRGQQVTLRCSPKSGHDTVSWYQQALGQGPQFIFQYYEEEERQRGNFPDRFSGHQFPNYSSELNVNALLLGDSALYLCASRSTGSPGYTFGSGTRLTVV.

The J gene is TRBJ2-3, the V gene TRBV19; a weak D match, TRBD2 (6 bases). Germline loops: CDR1 LNHDA, CDR2 SQIVND (reference sequence). V was shortened by 7 bases and J by 6 bases, with 11 bases between the two germline ends. The CDR3 loop spans 12 amino acids. The CDR3 protein is CASTKEGDTQYF. The CDR3, as DNA: TGTGCCAGTACCAAGGAGGGGGATACGCAGTATTTT.

The chain joins TRBV30 to TRBJ2-3; perhaps TRBD2 as D (5 bases). This CDR3 is 13 amino acids long. Germline assignment: CDR1 GTSNPN and CDR2 SVGIG (reference sequence). The CDR3, as DNA: TGTGCGGGGAGTTGGGCCGGGGCAGATACGCAGTATTTT. Amino acids: CAGSWAGADTQYF.

The chain is built from TRBV7-2 and TRBJ2-7, with D possibly matching TRBD1 (6 bases). CDR1 and CDR2 (germline): SGHTA, FQGNSA. Trimming stripped 1 base from V and 5 bases from J, with 12 bases between. This CDR3 spans 14 amino acids. The CDR3 reads CASSLVGGSNEQYV. The CDR3 DNA is TGTGCCAGCAGCTTAGTAGGGGGATCAAACGAGCAGTACGTC.

The chain links TRBV29-1 to TRBJ2-1; a possible D gene is TRBD2 (6 bases). The V end was cut by 6 bases, the J end by 7 bases, with 16 bases between. This CDR3 has 13 amino acids. The V gene's germline CDR1 is SQVTM and CDR2 ANQGSEA. This CDR3 is CSVGDSRTNEQFF. The DNA for the CDR3 is TGCAGCGTCGGGGACTCCAGGACTAATGAGCAGTTCTTC.

This clone was recorded a few times. CDR3 in amino acids: CASSSPGGYGYTF. The CDR3 coding sequence is TGTGCCAGCAGTTCTCCAGGTGGCTATGGCTACACCTTC. The chain recombines TRBV27 with TRBJ1-2, with D unclear. V lost 4 bases to trimming and J lost 4 bases, with 10 bases between them. Per the germline V gene, CDR1 is MNHEY and CDR2 is SMNVEV (reference sequence). The CDR3 runs 13 residues.

J is TRBJ2-1 and V is TRBV7-2; possible D gene TRBD1, 5 bases. The CDR3 extends over 13 amino acids. Trimming removed 6 bases at V and 6 bases at J, with 12 bases between. CDR1 and CDR2 from the germline V gene are SGHTA and FQGNSA. The CDR3: CASSNYGANEQFF. CDR3 nucleotide sequence: TGTGCCAGCAGTAATTATGGGGCCAATGAGCAGTTCTTC.

In its sample, this clone was seen a few times. The chain combines TRBV5-4 with TRBJ2-7; 7 bases map to TRBD1. The V segment lost 4 bases and the J segment 5 bases; nucleotides outside the gene matches: 3. The CDR3 contains 12 residues. Germline lookup yields CDR1 SGHNT and CDR2 YYREEE (reference sequence). The chain's CDR3 is CASSTDRNEQYV. The CDR3 DNA sequence: TGTGCCAGCAGCACGGACAGGAACGAGCAGTACGTC.

The gene calls are TRBV9 and TRBJ1-4, with D possibly matching TRBD1 (6 bases). The V gene lost 2 bases and the J gene lost 8 bases, with 19 bases spanning the gap. Germline values: CDR1 SGDLS, CDR2 YYNGEE. The CDR3 covers 16 residues. CDR3 amino acids: CASSVRPRGEGEKLFF. CDR3 bases: TGTGCCAGCAGCGTCCGACCCAGGGGCGAGGGGGAAAAACTGTTTTTT.

This clone was recorded a few times. The V and J genes are TRBV18 and TRBJ2-1, with a weak D call TRBD1 (6 bases). The V gene's germline CDR1 is KGHSH and CDR2 LQKENI. Trimming left V 6 bases short and J 10 bases short, with 13 bases between. There are 12 residues in the CDR3. CDR3 sequence: CASSTGTLEQFF. The CDR3 DNA reads as TGTGCCAGCTCCACCGGGACACTGGAGCAGTTCTTC.

The V call is TRBV7-9, the J call TRBJ2-1; 8 bases map to TRBD1. V lost 6 bases, J lost 4 bases, and 8 bases stayed unmatched. CDR3 length: 15 residues. In germline, CDR1 is SEHNR, CDR2 FQNEAQ (reference sequence). The CDR3 nucleotides are TGTGCCAGCAGTCCCTGGACAGGGAGATACAATGAGCAGTTCTTC. This sequence encodes CASSPWTGRYNEQFF.

The chain has TRBV29-1 and TRBJ1-5; D is possibly TRBD1 (6 bases). Germline V lookup: CDR1 SQVTM, CDR2 ANQGSEA. The CDR3 loop spans 13 amino acids. The V and J ends lost 4 bases and 4 bases respectively, with 11 bases between them. DNA of the CDR3: TGCAGCGTTGGACGGGACACTAATCAGCCCCAGCATTTT. Amino acid sequence: CSVGRDTNQPQHF.

V and J are TRBV28 and TRBJ1-1, with unresolved D. Trimming took off 3 bases at V and 6 bases at J, with 5 bases between the two ends. The CDR3 is 11 residues long. Germline assignment: CDR1 MDHEN and CDR2 SYDVKM. This CDR3 reads CASSFRAEAFF. The CDR3 DNA sequence: TGTGCCAGCAGTTTTCGGGCTGAAGCTTTCTTT. Full variable domain (remainder filled in from reference TRBV28 and TRBJ1-1): DVKVTQSSRYLVKRTGEKVFLECVQDMDHENMFWYRQDPGLGLRLIYFSYDVKMKEKGDIPEGYSVSREKKERFSLILESASTNQTSMYLCASSFRAEAFFGQGTRLTVV.

This clone was observed a handful of times. The chain recombines TRBV29-1 with TRBJ2-7, with TRBD1 identical over 9 bases. Trimming cost V 4 bases and J 4 bases; bases outside gene matches: 8. The germline V gene encodes CDR1 SQVTM and CDR2 ANQGSEA. The CDR3 contains 14 residues. The CDR3 DNA sequence: TGCAGCGTTGTTAGTTCACAGGGGGCGTACGAGCAGTACTTC. It specifies CSVVSSQGAYEQYF.

This chain joins TRBV6-5 and TRBJ1-1; the match to TRBD1 covers 9 bases. V shed 0 bases and J 10 bases; nucleotides not matched to a gene: 6. Germline CDR1 and CDR2: MNHEY and SVGAGI. The CDR3 is made up of 14 amino acids. CDR3 in amino acids: CASSYSPGTGRAFF. The CDR3 DNA sequence: TGTGCCAGCAGTTACTCCCCTGGGACAGGGAGAGCTTTCTTT.

This chain joins TRBV5-1 and TRBJ2-2; TRBD1 agrees at 8 bases. Germline CDR1 SGHRS, CDR2 YFSETQ. The CDR3 consists of 18 residues. V was pared by 4 bases and J by 2 bases, with 13 bases of the junction left unmatched. In DNA form, the CDR3 reads TGCGCCAGCAGCCATCCCGGGACAGGAGGACCTAACACCGGGGAGCTGTTTTTT. As protein: CASSHPGTGGPNTGELFF.

There are a few counts of this clone. The chain is built from TRBV7-3 and TRBJ2-5, with D perhaps matching TRBD1 (6 bases). This CDR3 region has 14 residues. Germline loops: CDR1 SGHTA, CDR2 FQGTGA. Deletions cut 2 bases from V and 4 bases from J, with 11 bases between. The CDR3 spells CASSLGAGAETQYF. The CDR3 DNA reads as TGTGCCAGCAGCTTAGGGGCAGGGGCAGAGACCCAGTACTTC.

The chain employs TRBV5-4 and TRBJ2-5; D is possibly TRBD1 (5 bases). The germline V gene encodes CDR1 SGHNT and CDR2 YYREEE (reference sequence). Trimming pared 2 bases from V and 9 bases from J, leaving 20 bases between. The CDR3 totals 15 residues. The CDR3 sequence is CASSFRQGAVEAQYF. Written as DNA, the CDR3 is TGTGCCAGCAGCTTTAGGCAGGGTGCCGTTGAGGCCCAGTACTTC.

The chain has TRBV2 and TRBJ1-5; tentative D call: TRBD1 (5 bases). Trimming removed 8 bases from V and 2 bases from J, with 10 bases in between. Germline-derived CDR1 and CDR2 are SNHLY and FYNNEI. The CDR3 is made up of 13 amino acids. CDR3 nucleotides: TGTGCCAGCGGGGGGGGTCGCAATCAGCCCCAGCATTTT. Translated: CASGGGRNQPQHF.

Here the CDR3 reads CSVVAGALPTDTQYF. The CDR3 region has the DNA TGCAGCGTTGTCGCAGGGGCCCTCCCCACAGATACGCAGTATTTT. The chain is built from TRBV29-1 and TRBJ2-3; a possible D gene is TRBD1 (6 bases). The CDR3 totals 15 residues. The V end lost 4 bases, the J end lost 2 bases, and 16 bases lay between the germline ends. Germline V lookup: CDR1 SQVTM, CDR2 ANQGSEA.